This entry lists 26 T cell receptor beta chains sequenced from one sample in a study of shared clonotypes between healthy human individuals (dated by TCRdb to between 2020 and 2021). The library was obtained by the immunoSEQ multiplex PCR assay. The source is immuneACCESS, and TCRdb retained only in-frame sequences with V and J called. Part of the clones is not carried over; for the studies checked, unresolved V genes explain less than half of this, and the remainder is unexplained. This sample has over a million clones in its table, and around 82% of those were observed once. The ten largest clones add up to 0.6% to 0.7% of the sample. The sample consisted of memory CD4+ T cells from PBMCs. What the cell subset or site label conveys for this sample: CD45RA-negative fraction. These receptors originate from a man between 18 and 29 years old in good health. Some clones in this sample may be carry-over from other donors' samples.

The chain couples TRBV2 to TRBJ1-2; possible D gene TRBD1, 5 bases. CDR1 SNHLY and CDR2 FYNNEI come from the germline V gene. V was trimmed by 2 bases and J by 4 bases, leaving 11 bases between them. This CDR3 spans 14 amino acids. For the CDR3, the DNA is TGTGCCAGCAGTGAAAATCGGGGCGGCTATGGCTACACCTTC. Protein sequence: CASSENRGGYGYTF.

The chain has TRBV19 and TRBJ1-5; the D gene is possibly TRBD1 (6 bases). Germline CDR1 and CDR2: LNHDA and SQIVND (reference sequence). V was clipped by 1 base and J by 6 bases, with 13 bases between them. This CDR3 has 15 amino acids. CDR3 DNA: TGTGCCAGTAGTATAGGTAGGGGGGGTAGTCAGCCCCAGCATTTT. Its protein is CASSIGRGGSQPQHF. Drawing the rest from reference TRBV19 and TRBJ1-5, the complete variable domain is DGGITQSPKYLFRKEGQNVTLSCEQNLNHDAMYWYRQDPGQGLRLIYYSQIVNDFQKGDIAEGYSVSREKKESFPLTVTSAQKNPTAFYLCASSIGRGGSQPQHFGDGTRLSIL.

The CDR3, as DNA: TGTGCCAGTACCCGGGACAGGGCATCTGGATTTGGCTACACCTTC. It translates to CASTRDRASGFGYTF. The chain recombines TRBV19 with TRBJ1-2; TRBD1 matches at 9 bases. V dropped 7 bases and J dropped 7; count of bases not matched to a gene: 13. CDR3 length: 15 amino acids. CDR1 and CDR2 (germline): LNHDA, SQIVND (reference sequence). Variable domain in full (rest from reference TRBV19 and TRBJ1-2): DGGITQSPKYLFRKEGQNVTLSCEQNLNHDAMYWYRQDPGQGLRLIYYSQIVNDFQKGDIAEGYSVSREKKESFPLTVTSAQKNPTAFYLCASTRDRASGFGYTFGSGTRLTVV.

Written as DNA, the CDR3 is TGTGCCAGCTCACCAACCCAGCCCCGGCTTTCTAATGAAAAACTGTTTTTT. Residues: CASSPTQPRLSNEKLFF. This chain links TRBV18 with TRBJ1-4; D remains unclear. CDR3 length: 17 residues. Per germline, CDR1 KGHSH and CDR2 LQKENI. V gave up 2 bases and J gave up 3 bases, with 16 bases separating them. Using reference TRBV18 and TRBJ1-4 for the parts outside the CDR3, the full variable domain is NAGVMQNPRHLVRRRGQEARLRCSPMKGHSHVYWYRQLPEEGLKFMVYLQKENIIDESGMPKERFSAEFPKEGPSILRIQQVVRGDSAAYFCASSPTQPRLSNEKLFFGSGTQLSVL.

V and J are TRBV29-1 and TRBJ2-7; 9 bases align to TRBD1. J lost 2 bases, V lost 0 bases, and 8 bases had no gene match. Germline lookup yields CDR1 SQVTM and CDR2 ANQGSEA. CDR3 length: 16 residues. In DNA, the CDR3 is TGCAGCGTTGAAGACCCCAACGACAGGGGGGCCTACGAGCAGTACTTC. As protein: CSVEDPNDRGAYEQYF.

The chain combines TRBV7-8 with TRBJ1-1, with D unresolved. V was clipped by 6 bases and J by 0 bases, with 14 bases between them. This CDR3 contains 15 residues. Germline V gives CDR1 SGHVS, CDR2 FQNEAQ. CDR3 amino acids: CASRIAGRMNTEAFF. Written as DNA, the CDR3 is TGTGCCAGCAGGATAGCGGGCCGAATGAACACTGAAGCTTTCTTT.

With regard to this clone: This may be a read error: a much more frequent sequence differs by one nucleotide. The chain has TRBV7-9 and TRBJ1-4, with D possibly being TRBD1 (5 bases). Germline V gives CDR1 SEHNR, CDR2 FQNEAQ (reference sequence). This CDR3 region has 13 residues. The CDR3 DNA reads TGTGCCAGCGGCTTTGGGGGTGAGGGAAAACCGTTTTTT. Its protein is CASGFGGEGKPFF.

The chain couples TRBV2 to TRBJ2-5; 10 bases line up with TRBD1. The CDR3 loop spans 14 amino acids. Germline CDR1 and CDR2: SNHLY and FYNNEI. J lost 2 bases, V lost 5 bases, and 2 bases had no gene match. In DNA, the CDR3 is TGTGCCAGCAGTCAGGACAGGGGGCAAGAGACCCAGTACTTC. This gives the protein CASSQDRGQETQYF.

V and J are TRBV9 and TRBJ2-3; 9 bases line up with TRBD1. The length of the CDR3 is 15 residues. V lost 3 bases, J lost 6 bases, and 8 bases stayed unmatched. Germline V gives CDR1 SGDLS, CDR2 YYNGEE. For the CDR3, the DNA is TGTGCCAGCAGCGCCGAACAGGGGGCAGTGGATACGCAGTATTTT. Translating gives CASSAEQGAVDTQYF.

This chain uses TRBV9 with TRBJ1-2; D is ambiguous. V lost 0 bases and J lost 2, with 8 bases in between. This CDR3 spans 14 amino acids. CDR1 SGDLS and CDR2 YYNGEE come from the germline V gene. The CDR3 region is CASSVAERNYGYTF. The CDR3 DNA sequence: TGTGCCAGCAGCGTAGCTGAACGGAACTATGGCTACACCTTC.

This chain links TRBV10-1 with TRBJ2-5, with D maybe TRBD1 (6 bases). The CDR3 is 14 residues long. Trimming stripped 6 bases from V and 4 bases from J, with 15 bases between. Germline values: CDR1 WNHNN, CDR2 SYGVQD (reference sequence). CDR3 nucleotides: TGCGCCAGCAGAGCCAACAGGGATAGAGAGACCCAGTACTTC. It codes for CASRANRDRETQYF.

DNA of the CDR3: TGTGCCATCAGTGAGTCGCGTGGGGCTAGCTACGAGCAGTACTTC. Translation: CAISESRGASYEQYF. The J gene is TRBJ2-7, the V gene TRBV10-3, with a tentative D call TRBD1 (5 bases). The CDR3 spans 15 residues. Germline V CDR1 and CDR2: ENHRY, SYGVKD. Trimming shortened V by 0 bases and J by 3 bases, and 12 bases separated the two germline ends.

The chain has TRBV7-9 and TRBJ1-1, with 7 bases aligning to TRBD1. J gave up 6 bases and V 5 bases, and 9 bases lay outside the gene matches. CDR3 length equals 14 residues. CDR1 SEHNR and CDR2 FQNEAQ come from the germline V gene (reference sequence). The CDR3, as DNA: TGTGCCAGCAGCCCAGGACAGGCTGTCTCTGAAGCTTTCTTT. Translated, it gives CASSPGQAVSEAFF.

The CDR3 reads CASSAYAGVGYGYTF. The CDR3 DNA follows: TGTGCCAGCAGCGCATATGCGGGGGTTGGATATGGCTACACCTTC. This sequence joins TRBV5-4 and TRBJ1-2; D might be TRBD1 (5 bases). The length of the CDR3 is 15 residues. Germline-derived CDR1 and CDR2 are SGHNT and YYREEE (reference sequence). The V end lost 4 bases, the J end lost 5 bases, and 18 bases lay between the germline ends.

In this sample, this clone turned up a few times. The V gene is TRBV28, the J gene TRBJ1-3; maybe TRBD1 (6 bases). The CDR3 runs 15 residues. Deletions cut 4 bases from V and 4 bases from J, with 14 bases between. Germline assignment: CDR1 MDHEN and CDR2 SYDVKM. CDR3 DNA sequence: TGTGCCAGCAGTTACGACAGGATCACGGGAAACACCATATATTTT. Its translation is CASSYDRITGNTIYF.

The V gene is TRBV5-6, the J gene TRBJ2-5; 7 bases align to TRBD2. Germline CDR1 and CDR2: SGHDT and YYEEEE. V trimming: 1 base; J trimming: 5 bases; junction bases outside the gene matches: 8. The CDR3 sequence is 15 residues long. In DNA, the CDR3 is TGTGCCAGCAGCTTGATCGGGGGGTCTGCCGAGACCCAGTACTTC. This encodes CASSLIGGSAETQYF.

V is TRBV6-5 and J is TRBJ2-1; 8 bases match TRBD1. V lost 6 bases, J lost 1 base, and 5 bases stayed unmatched. Germline assignment: CDR1 MNHEY and CDR2 SVGAGI. The CDR3 totals 15 residues. CDR3 DNA sequence: TGTGCCAGCAGCCGGGGACAGGAGTCCTACAATGAGCAGTTCTTC. Translating it yields CASSRGQESYNEQFF.

The rearrangement joins TRBV4-2 to TRBJ2-1, with TRBD2 identical over 7 bases. V lost 0 bases to trimming and J lost 9 bases; unmatched junction nucleotides: 5. The CDR3 sequence is 14 residues long. Germline values: CDR1 LGHNA, CDR2 YNFKEQ. CDR3 sequence reads: CASSQEGRETEQFF. CDR3 nucleotide sequence: TGTGCCAGCAGCCAAGAAGGGCGGGAGACTGAGCAGTTCTTC.

The chain recombines TRBV28 with TRBJ2-7, with 8 bases lining up with TRBD2. The CDR3 extends over 14 amino acids. V was clipped by 8 bases and J by 2 bases; unmatched bases: 8. Germline CDR1 is MDHEN and CDR2 is SYDVKM. The CDR3 nucleotides are TGTGCCAGCGGATCCTTAGCGGGGCCCTACGAGCAGTACTTC. The encoded protein is CASGSLAGPYEQYF.

The sample holds a few counts of this clone. This specimen includes other DNA sequences encoding the same CDR3. The rearrangement uses TRBV28 and TRBJ2-5; a weak D match, TRBD2 (7 bases). The CDR3 sequence is 14 residues long. The V gene lost 3 bases and the J gene lost 4 bases, with 12 bases spanning the gap. Germline V lookup: CDR1 MDHEN, CDR2 SYDVKM. CDR3 nucleotide sequence: TGTGCCAGCAGTTTGGGGGGGCGCGGAGAGACCCAGTACTTC. It translates to CASSLGGRGETQYF. Variable domain in full (rest from reference TRBV28 and TRBJ2-5): DVKVTQSSRYLVKRTGEKVFLECVQDMDHENMFWYRQDPGLGLRLIYFSYDVKMKEKGDIPEGYSVSREKKERFSLILESASTNQTSMYLCASSLGGRGETQYFGPGTRLLVL.

A note on this clone: With a much larger clone just one base away, this may be a read error. The chain recombines TRBV7-2 with TRBJ2-1, with 13 positions matching TRBD2. V lost 2 bases to trimming and J lost 5 bases; unmatched junction nucleotides: 0. The germline V gene encodes CDR1 SGHTA and CDR2 FQGNSA. This CDR3 is 15 amino acids long. The CDR3 coding sequence is TGTGCCAGCAGCTTAACTAGCGGGAGGGACAATGAGCAGTTCTTC. This sequence encodes CASSLTSGRDNEQFF. Full variable domain (outside the CDR3, taken from reference TRBV7-2 and TRBJ2-1): GAGVSQSPSNKVTEKGKDVELRCDPISGHTALYWYRQSLGQGLEFLIYFQGNSAPDKSGLPSDRFSAERTGGSVSTLTIQRTQQEDSAVYLCASSLTSGRDNEQFFGPGTRLTVL.

This clone has just one count. CDR3 bases: TGTGCCAGCAGTTCCCCCAGGTCCACCCTTTCCTACGAGCAGTACTTC. Translating it yields CASSSPRSTLSYEQYF. The genes are TRBV18 and TRBJ2-7; D remains ambiguous. Trimming left V 8 bases short and J 1 base short, with 21 bases between. The length of the CDR3 is 16 residues. Germline V lookup: CDR1 KGHSH, CDR2 LQKENI.

The chain links TRBV27 to TRBJ1-2; D remains unclear. The germline gives CDR1 MNHEY, CDR2 SMNVEV (reference sequence). V lost 4 bases to trimming and J lost 5 bases, with 17 bases between them. There are 15 residues in the CDR3. The CDR3 spells CASSSEGKPIYGYTF. Here the CDR3 DNA reads TGTGCCAGCAGTTCCGAAGGGAAACCCATATATGGCTACACCTTC.

This clone was seen a few times. The rearrangement links TRBV11-2 to TRBJ2-3, with 7 nucleotides matching TRBD2. The CDR3 is 14 amino acids. J was trimmed by 1 base and V by 6 bases; bases with no gene match: 4. Germline V gene data show CDR1 as SGHAT and CDR2 as FQNNGV. The CDR3 bases are TGTGCCAGCAGGAGACTAGCCGGCACAGATACGCAGTATTTT. Protein sequence: CASRRLAGTDTQYF.

The V and J genes are TRBV5-4 and TRBJ2-7; 8 bases are a match to TRBD1. Germline V lookup: CDR1 SGHNT, CDR2 YYREEE (reference sequence). The CDR3 totals 14 residues. V was clipped by 4 bases and J by 3 bases; unmatched bases: 6. Here the CDR3 reads CASSAGQGVYEQYF. Written as DNA, the CDR3 is TGTGCCAGCAGCGCCGGACAGGGCGTCTACGAGCAGTACTTC.

Notes on this clone: This CDR3 is also generated by other DNA sequences in the sample. This chain connects TRBV28 to TRBJ1-2, with D perhaps matching TRBD1 (6 bases). The CDR3 consists of 12 residues. CDR1 MDHEN and CDR2 SYDVKM come from the germline V gene. Trimming cost V 2 bases and J 6 bases, with 7 bases left between them. In nucleotides, the CDR3 is TGTGCCAGCAGTTTAGGGGGGCATGGCTACACCTTC. Its translation is CASSLGGHGYTF.